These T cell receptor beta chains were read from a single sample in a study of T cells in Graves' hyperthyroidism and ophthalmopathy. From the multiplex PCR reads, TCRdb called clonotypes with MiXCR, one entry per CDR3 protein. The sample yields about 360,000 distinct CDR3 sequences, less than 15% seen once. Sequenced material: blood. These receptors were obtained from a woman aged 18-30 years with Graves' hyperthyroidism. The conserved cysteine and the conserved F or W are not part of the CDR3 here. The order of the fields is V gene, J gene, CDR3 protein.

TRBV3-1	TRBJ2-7	ASSQVAGWEQY
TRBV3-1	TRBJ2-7	ASSYGTGINEQY
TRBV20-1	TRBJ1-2	SARPTGFGDGYT
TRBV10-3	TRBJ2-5	AIRGTEEETQY
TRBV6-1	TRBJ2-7	ASSWTGIDEQY
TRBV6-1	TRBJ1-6	ASSDLGQGSPLH
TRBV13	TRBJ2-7	ASSLGSQGAYEQY
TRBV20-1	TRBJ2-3	SAIPGQPADTQY
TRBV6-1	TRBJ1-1	ASTTGSLFEAF
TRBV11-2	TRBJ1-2	ASSLAEGYGYT
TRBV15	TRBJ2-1	ATSRDQGTYNEQF
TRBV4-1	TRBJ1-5	ASSRLQGGNQPQH
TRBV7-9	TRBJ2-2	ASSSTGVGYTGELF
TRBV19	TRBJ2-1	ASSIDGLAGGAYSYNEQF
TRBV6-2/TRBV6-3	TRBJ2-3	ASSGLAGGPSGTDTQY
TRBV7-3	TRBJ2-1	ASSSTGGYNEQF
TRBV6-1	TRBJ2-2	ASSVQGVTNTGELF
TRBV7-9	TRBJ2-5	ASSTGSGGETQY
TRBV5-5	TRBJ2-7	ASSRDPGTGSHEQY
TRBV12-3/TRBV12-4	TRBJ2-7	ASRGQLSSYEQY
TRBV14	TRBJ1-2	ASSQSLGGYGYT
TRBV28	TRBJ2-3	ASSSTLAGEDTQY
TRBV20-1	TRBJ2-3	SARDVTGGTDTQY
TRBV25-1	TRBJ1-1	ASTRTGGDTEAF
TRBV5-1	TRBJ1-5	ASSTGAINEQPQH
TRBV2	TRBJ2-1	ASKTSVWDNEQF
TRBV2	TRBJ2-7	ASSETGLAGTYSYEQY
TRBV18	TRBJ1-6	ASPPSPAKGGSPLH
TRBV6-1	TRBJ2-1	ASSQIPGQGYTRTVHEQF
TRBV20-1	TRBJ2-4	SARLGAGNFIQY
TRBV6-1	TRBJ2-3	ASSPGLGTDTQY
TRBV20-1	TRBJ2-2	SASRLNTGELF
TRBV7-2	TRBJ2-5	ASSSPERLARGLETQY
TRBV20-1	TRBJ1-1	SAHRGGNTEAF
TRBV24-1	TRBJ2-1	ATSDSGTSRNEQF
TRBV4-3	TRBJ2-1	ASSQTDPRLSFSYNEQF
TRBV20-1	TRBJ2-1	GSGRAVDEQF
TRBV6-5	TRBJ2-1	ASSYLARGDNEQF
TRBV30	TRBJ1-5	AWSRDNNQPQH
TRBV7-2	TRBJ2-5	ASSSGQARQETQY
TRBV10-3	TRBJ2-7	AISERTSGGYEQY
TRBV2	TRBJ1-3	ASTLQGPGNTIY